The sample holds a few counts of the clone carrying this T cell receptor (beta chain). What it binds is unknown. Following a roughly 9-day culture, CD4+ T cells were purified. Nucleocapsid antibodies were negative in the vaccine recipients, who had never had SARS-CoV-2 infection. The data stem from a study of vaccination effects on CD4 cells after COVID-19. Looking at the study overall: Antigen-specific CD4+ T cells expanded by the ViraFEST assay with viral peptide pools were then sequenced.

General study points: Clonal contraction was marked in infection- and vaccine-induced clones late after vaccination. The study found that only 1 of 255 vaccine-induced clones from healthy vaccinees cross-reacted with common cold coronaviruses.

Unmatched junction bases numbered 13, after V lost 8 bases and J lost 3 bases. CDR1 ENHRY and CDR2 SYGVKD come from the germline V gene. The CDR3 length is 16 residues. This table comes from immunoSEQ multiplex PCR, and its TCRdb copy is limited to in-frame clones, with some not included. The data contain about 70,000 clones, around 77% of them singletons. This clonotype originated in a human donor who received a COVID-19 vaccine. The specimen was CD4+ T cells from PBMCs cultured without peptide, collected before COVID-19 vaccination. This chain uses TRBV10-3 with TRBJ2-1, with 7 bases lining up with TRBD2. CDR3 coding DNA: TGTGCCATCGGGGTAGGGAGAACGGGGGGCTACAATGAGCAGTTCTTC. Its translation: CAIGVGRTGGYNEQFF.